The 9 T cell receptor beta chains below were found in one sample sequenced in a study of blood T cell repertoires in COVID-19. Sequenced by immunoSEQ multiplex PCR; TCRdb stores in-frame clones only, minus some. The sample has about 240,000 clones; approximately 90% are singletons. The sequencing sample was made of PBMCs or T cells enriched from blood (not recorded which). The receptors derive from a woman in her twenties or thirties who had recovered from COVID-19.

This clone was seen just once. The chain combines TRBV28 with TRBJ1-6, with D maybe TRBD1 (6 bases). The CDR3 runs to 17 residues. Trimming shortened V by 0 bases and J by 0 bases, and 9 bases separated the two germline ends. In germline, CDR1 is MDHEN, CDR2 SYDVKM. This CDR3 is CASSLWTGSSYNSPLHF. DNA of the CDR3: TGTGCCAGCAGTTTATGGACAGGAAGCTCCTATAATTCACCCCTCCACTTT.

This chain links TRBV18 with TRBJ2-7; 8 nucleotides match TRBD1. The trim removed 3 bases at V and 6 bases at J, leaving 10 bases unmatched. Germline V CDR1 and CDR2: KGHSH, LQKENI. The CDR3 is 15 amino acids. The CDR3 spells CASSPGITGGTEQYF. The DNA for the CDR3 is TGTGCCAGCTCACCGGGGATAACAGGGGGTACCGAGCAGTACTTC.

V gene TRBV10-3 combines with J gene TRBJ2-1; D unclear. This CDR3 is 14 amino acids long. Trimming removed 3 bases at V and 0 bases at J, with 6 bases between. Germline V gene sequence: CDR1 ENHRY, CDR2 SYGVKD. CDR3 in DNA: TGTGCCATCAGTGACCAGAACTCCTACAATGAGCAGTTCTTC. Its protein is CAISDQNSYNEQFF.

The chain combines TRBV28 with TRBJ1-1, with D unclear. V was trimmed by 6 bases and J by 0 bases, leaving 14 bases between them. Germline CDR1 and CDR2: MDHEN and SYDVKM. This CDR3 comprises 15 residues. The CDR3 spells CASSRSGYMNTEAFF. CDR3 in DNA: TGTGCCAGCAGCCGGAGCGGGTACATGAACACTGAAGCTTTCTTT.

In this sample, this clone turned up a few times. The CDR3 spells CASSYSGTGGQPQHF. CDR3 nucleotide sequence: TGTGCCAGCAGTTACTCAGGGACAGGTGGTCAGCCCCAGCATTTT. The rearrangement uses TRBV6-5 and TRBJ1-5; 8 bases line up with TRBD1. The V gene end was trimmed by 0 bases and the J gene end by 6 bases; junction bases not matched to a gene: 4. This CDR3 spans 15 amino acids. Per germline, CDR1 MNHEY and CDR2 SVGAGI.

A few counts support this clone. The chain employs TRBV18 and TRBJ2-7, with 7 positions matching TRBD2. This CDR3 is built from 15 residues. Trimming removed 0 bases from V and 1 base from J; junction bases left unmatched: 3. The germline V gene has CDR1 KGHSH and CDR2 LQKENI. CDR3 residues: CASSPPLAVSYEQYF. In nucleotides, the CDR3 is TGTGCCAGCTCACCACCCCTAGCGGTTTCCTACGAGCAGTACTTC.

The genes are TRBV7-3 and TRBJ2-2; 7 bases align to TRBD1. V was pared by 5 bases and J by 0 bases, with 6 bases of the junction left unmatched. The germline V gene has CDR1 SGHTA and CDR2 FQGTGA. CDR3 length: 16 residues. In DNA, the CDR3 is TGTGCCAGCAGCCCTGGGACAGCCGCGAACACCGGGGAGCTGTTTTTT. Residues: CASSPGTAANTGELFF.

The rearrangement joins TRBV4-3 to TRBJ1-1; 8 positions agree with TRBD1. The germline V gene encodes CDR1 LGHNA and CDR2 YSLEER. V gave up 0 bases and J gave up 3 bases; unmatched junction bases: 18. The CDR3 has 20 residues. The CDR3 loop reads CASSQEKPMDRVGGYTEAFF. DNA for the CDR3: TGCGCCAGCAGCCAAGAAAAACCGATGGACAGGGTGGGAGGGTACACTGAAGCTTTCTTT.

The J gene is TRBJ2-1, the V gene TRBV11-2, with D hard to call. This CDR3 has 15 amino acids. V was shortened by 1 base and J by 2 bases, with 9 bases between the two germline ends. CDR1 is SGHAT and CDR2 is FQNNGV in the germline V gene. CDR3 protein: CASSLAQSAYNEQFF. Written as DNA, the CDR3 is TGTGCCAGCAGCTTAGCCCAGTCAGCCTACAATGAGCAGTTCTTC.